The clone carrying this T cell receptor (beta chain) is judged medium-sized. Donors had localized lung adenocarcinoma, a non-small cell lung cancer. This entry belongs to a study of CD4 and CD8 cells across lung adenocarcinoma regions. Germline CDR1 reads MNHNS; CDR2 reads SASEGT. The germline V and J ends were trimmed by 6 bases and 2 bases, with 7 bases remaining between them. The CDR3 is 12 amino acids. TCRdb reprocessed the PCR reads with MiXCR, giving one entry per CDR3 protein. Of 16,000 or so distinct CDR3 sequences listed, approximately 50% are singletons. Sample: CD8+ T cells from the center of a lung tumor. The V call is TRBV6-1, the J call TRBJ2-5; D gene uncertain. This sequence originates from a female donor with lung adenocarcinoma. The CD4 and CD8 labels of this study may be unreliable. The CDR3 region is CASSDTQETQYF. The DNA for the CDR3 is TGTGCCAGCAGCGACACACAAGAGACCCAGTACTTC.